This T cell receptor (beta chain) is from a study of T cell repertoires in cytomegalovirus infection. Study context: Recently identified HLA-C-restricted CMV epitopes were used, and well-studied HLA-B-restricted CMV epitopes were used as well. Evidence of both CMV infection and a matching HLA type came from public TCR beta signatures.

This clonotype came up a few times. Its antigen is as yet unknown. General study points: Based on cumulative public TCR beta family frequency, carriers of CMV plus the relevant HLA were identified. The ex vivo response was dominated by HLA-C-restricted CMV-specific TCR beta clonotypes.

The CDR3 is 15 residues long. Trimming took off 5 bases at V and 6 bases at J, with 14 bases between the two ends. The germline gives CDR1 SEHNR, CDR2 FQNEAQ (reference sequence). From the reads, TCRdb called clonotypes with MiXCR, one entry per CDR3 protein. The profile covers under 50,000 distinct CDR3 sequences, with 20% to 25% appearing a single time and about 90% taken by the ten largest. This clonotype originated in a human donor in good health (CMV status not recorded). Some clones in this sample may be carry-over from other donors' samples. The sequences come from CD8+ T cells from cultured PBMCs, collected from culture after CMV antigen stimulation. V usage is TRBV7-9 and J usage is TRBJ2-6; tentatively, D is TRBD1 (6 bases). The CDR3 bases are TGTGCCAGCAGCGGAAACAGGGTCGAGGCCAACGTCCTGACTTTC. Translation gives CASSGNRVEANVLTF. Looking up the rest from reference TRBV7-9 and TRBJ2-6 gives the full variable domain: DTGVSQNPRHKITKRGQNVTFRCDPISEHNRLYWYRQTLGQGPEFLTYFQNEAQLEKSRLLSDRFSAERPKGSFSTLEIQRTEQGDSAMYLCASSGNRVEANVLTFGAGSRLTVL.